These 27 T cell receptor beta chains came from one sample sequenced in a study of blood T cell repertoires in COVID-19 (dated by TCRdb to 2020 to 2021). The library was produced with the immunoSEQ multiplex PCR assay. Imported from immuneACCESS, the table was reduced by TCRdb to in-frame sequences with V and J called. These copies leave out some clones; in studies compared against another copy, an unresolved V gene accounts for under half, and the cause of the remainder is not known. Here the sample has about 460,000 clones; approximately 91% occur a single time. Together, the top ten hold approximately 8.3% of the sample. Sequenced material: PBMCs or T cells enriched from blood (not recorded which). These receptor sequences come from a woman aged 55-70 years who had recovered from COVID-19.

The V and J genes are TRBV19 and TRBJ2-3, with D perhaps TRBD1 (6 bases). Germline V gives CDR1 LNHDA, CDR2 SQIVND (reference sequence). This CDR3 is built from 13 residues. V lost 3 bases and J 6 bases, leaving 10 bases between the germline ends. CDR3 DNA: TGTGCCAGTAGTATTAGGACAGTTGATACGCAGTATTTT. Translated: CASSIRTVDTQYF.

V gene TRBV29-1 combines with J gene TRBJ1-1, with 10 positions matching TRBD1. V was pared by 5 bases and J by 4 bases, with 10 bases of the junction left unmatched. Germline V lookup: CDR1 SQVTM, CDR2 ANQGSEA. The CDR3 is 15 amino acids. The DNA for the CDR3 is TGCAGCGTTCCGGGACAGGGGTTTATTGGCACTGAAGCTTTCTTT. Translating gives CSVPGQGFIGTEAFF.

In the case of this clone: This sample includes further DNA sequences coding for the same CDR3. The gene calls are TRBV24-1 and TRBJ1-4; 7 bases agree with TRBD1. The junction had 3 bases not matched to a gene; V was cut back by 3 bases and J by 6 bases. The CDR3 runs 14 residues. Germline values: CDR1 KGHDR, CDR2 SFDVKD. The CDR3 nucleotides are TGTGCCACCAGTGATCCTGGACAGGATGAAAAACTGTTTTTT. This sequence encodes CATSDPGQDEKLFF.

This clone has a single count. The chain is built from TRBV6-5 and TRBJ1-5; D remains ambiguous. V dropped 6 bases and J dropped 0 bases, with 9 bases sitting between them. The CDR3 has 14 amino acids. CDR1 is MNHEY and CDR2 is SVGAGI in the germline V gene. The CDR3 DNA sequence: TGTGCCAGCAGAACCGGAGGTAGCAATCAGCCCCAGCATTTT. Translating it yields CASRTGGSNQPQHF.

About this clone itself: Distinct nucleotide sequences in the sample also encode this CDR3. The chain is built from TRBV19 and TRBJ1-1, with no clear D. The CDR3 covers 13 residues. Germline V gene lookup returns CDR1 LNHDA and CDR2 SQIVND (reference sequence). With 3 bases removed from V and 5 bases from J, the gap between germline ends came to 10 bases. The CDR3 reads CASSIGGGTEAFF. The CDR3 region has the DNA TGTGCCAGTAGTATCGGCGGAGGGACTGAAGCTTTCTTT.

V usage is TRBV4-1 and J usage is TRBJ2-4; no reliable D call. Germline values: CDR1 MGHRA, CDR2 YSYEKL. This CDR3 contains 15 residues. Trimming shortened V by 3 bases and J by 1 base, and 10 bases separated the two germline ends. The CDR3 is CASSHGQWAKNIQYF. CDR3 sequence (DNA): TGCGCCAGCAGCCACGGTCAATGGGCCAAAAACATTCAGTACTTC.

This clone was observed a handful of times. The chain links TRBV5-1 to TRBJ1-5; tentative D call: TRBD1 (6 bases). V lost 4 bases, J lost 1 base, and 12 bases lay in between. CDR1 is SGHRS, CDR2 YFSETQ, per germline. The CDR3 has 15 residues. The CDR3 reads CASSPTTGSNQPQHF. CDR3 nucleotides: TGCGCCAGCAGCCCCACGACAGGAAGCAATCAGCCCCAGCATTTT.

The gene calls are TRBV3-1 (or the pseudogene TRBV3-2) and TRBJ2-1, with 11 bases matching TRBD2. The V segment lost 1 base and the J segment 6 bases; nucleotides outside the gene matches: 2. Per the germline V gene, CDR1 is LGHDT and CDR2 is YNNKEL (reference sequence). This CDR3 contains 15 residues. As DNA, the CDR3 is TGTGCCAGCAGCCAAGCCGGGACTAGCGGCAATGAGCAGTTCTTC. It is translated as CASSQAGTSGNEQFF.

This chain connects TRBV21-1 to TRBJ2-7; the D segment call TRBD1 is taken from the table without a DNA check. TRBV21-1 is tagged as a pseudogene. This CDR3 comprises 11 residues. CDR3 amino acids: CAGNRGPEQYF. CDR3 nucleotide sequence: TGTGCCGGGAACAGGGGGCCCGAGCAGTACTTC.

The CDR3 DNA sequence: TGTGCCAGCAGTGACCGGCGGCTGCCAAGGAATGGCTACACCTTC. The encoded protein is CASSDRRLPRNGYTF. The chain carries TRBV2 and TRBJ1-2; no clear D. The germline V gene encodes CDR1 SNHLY and CDR2 FYNNEI. The CDR3 consists of 15 residues. Trimming removed 3 bases from V and 6 bases from J, with 17 bases in between.

This sequence joins TRBV2 and TRBJ1-3, with D unresolved. V was cut by 3 bases and J by 8 bases, with 14 bases left in between. The V gene's germline CDR1 is SNHLY and CDR2 FYNNEI. The CDR3 is 14 amino acids. CDR3 residues: CASSDVRGTYTIYF. The CDR3 DNA is TGTGCCAGCAGTGACGTAAGAGGAACTTACACCATATATTTT.

The chain employs TRBV21-1 and TRBJ2-2; TRBD1 is the table's D call and was not checked against the DNA. TRBV21-1 is a documented pseudogene. The length of the CDR3 is 13 residues. Here the CDR3 reads CLRTDANTGELFF. The DNA for the CDR3 is TGTCTAAGGACAGACGCGAACACCGGGGAGCTGTTTTTT.

The chain employs TRBV5-4 and TRBJ2-1, with 7 bases fitting TRBD1. The V segment lost 3 bases and the J segment 2 bases; nucleotides outside the gene matches: 8. Germline V lookup: CDR1 SGHNT, CDR2 YYREEE (reference sequence). The CDR3 runs 16 residues. The CDR3 coding sequence is TGTGCCAGCAGCTCGCCCGGGACAGCAACCTACAATGAGCAGTTCTTC. As protein: CASSSPGTATYNEQFF.

The V and J genes are TRBV4-1 and TRBJ1-2; the match to TRBD1 covers 9 bases. The CDR3 spans 15 residues. The germline V gene has CDR1 MGHRA and CDR2 YSYEKL. Trimming at V came to 1 base and at J to 6 bases, leaving 6 bases not matched to a gene. This CDR3 is CASSQGDRAGDGYTF. The CDR3 DNA reads as TGCGCCAGCAGCCAAGGGGACAGGGCGGGAGATGGCTACACCTTC.

CDR3 nucleotides: TGTGCCAGTAGTAAGGTCACAGTAGGGGGTCAGCCCCAGCATTTT. It specifies CASSKVTVGGQPQHF. This chain uses TRBV19 with TRBJ1-5, with D possibly matching TRBD1 (6 bases). The germline CDR1 and CDR2 sequences are LNHDA and SQIVND (reference sequence). Trimming took 4 bases from V and 6 from J, leaving 16 bases between them. CDR3 size: 15 residues.

The chain recombines TRBV7-2 with TRBJ2-1; D gene unclear. The V gene's germline CDR1 is SGHTA and CDR2 FQGNSA. Trimming pared 2 bases from V and 0 bases from J, leaving 8 bases between. This CDR3 has 15 residues. The DNA for the CDR3 is TGTGCCAGCAGCTTACTAATGAGCTCCTACAATGAGCAGTTCTTC. Its protein is CASSLLMSSYNEQFF.

The chain uses TRBV3-1 (or the pseudogene TRBV3-2) and TRBJ2-7; weak D call: TRBD2 (7 bases). Germline CDR1 reads LGHDT; CDR2 reads YNNKEL (reference sequence). Trimming pared 4 bases from V and 2 bases from J, leaving 12 bases between. The CDR3 contains 14 residues. The CDR3 region has the DNA TGTGCCAGCAGCCGCGGGGGCGCCACCTACGAGCAGTACTTC. It encodes CASSRGGATYEQYF.

This sequence joins TRBV2 and TRBJ1-5; tentatively, D is TRBD1 (6 bases). Trimming stripped 3 bases from V and 7 bases from J, with 16 bases between. Germline values: CDR1 SNHLY, CDR2 FYNNEI. This CDR3 has 15 amino acids. CDR3 DNA sequence: TGTGCCAGCAGTGACTTCGTGGGGGCAGGCCAGCCCCAGCATTTT. Amino acid sequence: CASSDFVGAGQPQHF.

The rearrangement links TRBV5-6 to TRBJ2-1, with D tentatively TRBD2 (6 bases). This CDR3 spans 13 amino acids. The V gene lost 4 bases and the J gene lost 7 bases, with 12 bases spanning the gap. Germline V lookup: CDR1 SGHDT, CDR2 YYEEEE. CDR3 loop: CASSPRLVNEQFF. In DNA form, the CDR3 reads TGTGCCAGCAGCCCGCGACTAGTAAATGAGCAGTTCTTC.

The chain links TRBV7-9 to TRBJ2-7; no reliable D call. V shed 2 bases and J shed 4 bases, with 12 bases lying between them. Germline-derived CDR1 and CDR2 are SEHNR and FQNEAQ (reference sequence). The CDR3 sequence is 14 residues long. The CDR3 DNA follows: TGTGCCAGCAGCTTATACAATCAAGATTACGAGCAGTACTTC. It codes for CASSLYNQDYEQYF.

The V call is TRBV21-1, the J call TRBJ1-4; TRBD1 is the table's D call and was not checked against the DNA. TRBV21-1 constitutes a pseudogene. The CDR3 spans 14 residues. CDR3 nucleotide sequence: TGTGCCAGCAGCAAAGAACAGTCTAATGAAAAACTGTTTTTT. Its translation is CASSKEQSNEKLFF.

The chain links TRBV27 to TRBJ1-5; D gene uncertain. CDR3 size: 14 residues. Germline CDR1 reads MNHEY; CDR2 reads SMNVEV (reference sequence). With 1 base removed from V and 9 bases from J, the gap between germline ends came to 13 bases. Here the CDR3 reads CASSLWVGQGPQHF. The CDR3 bases are TGTGCCAGCAGTTTATGGGTGGGCCAAGGGCCCCAGCATTTT.

The chain uses TRBV10-3 and TRBJ2-2; TRBD1 matches at 9 bases. With 7 bases clipped from V and 6 bases from J, the junction kept 12 bases outside the gene matches. Germline CDR1 is ENHRY and CDR2 is SYGVKD. The CDR3 is 16 amino acids. The CDR3 sequence: CAIMNLGTGFAGELFF. The CDR3 bases are TGTGCCATCATGAACCTGGGGACAGGGTTCGCCGGGGAGCTGTTTTTT.

The chain joins TRBV3-1 (or the pseudogene TRBV3-2) to TRBJ2-5; D remains ambiguous. The germline V gene has CDR1 LGHDT and CDR2 YNNKEL (reference sequence). This CDR3 has 12 amino acids. Trimming took off 2 bases at V and 3 bases at J, with 4 bases between the two ends. CDR3 in amino acids: CASSQIEETQYF. The CDR3 DNA is TGTGCCAGCAGCCAAATCGAAGAGACCCAGTACTTC.

The V gene is TRBV21-1, the J gene TRBJ1-5. TRBV21-1 is tagged as a pseudogene. The CDR3 covers 16 residues. For the CDR3, the DNA is TGTGCCAGCAGCAAAATAGGTGGACTTAGCAATCAGCCCCAGCATTTT. This gives the protein CASSKIGGLSNQPQHF.

The CDR3 coding sequence is TGTGCCAGCTCACCGAGGTCCGGGGAGCTGTTTTTT. Its protein product is CASSPRSGELFF. This chain uses TRBV18 with TRBJ2-2; D call uncertain. CDR3 length: 12 amino acids. Trimming pared 3 bases from V and 6 bases from J, leaving 5 bases between. Germline V gene sequence: CDR1 KGHSH, CDR2 LQKENI.

CDR3 bases: TGTGCCAGCAGCTTGGTGGGCACTAGCGGGGGGACCCATTACTCCTACGAGCAGTACTTC. Protein product: CASSLVGTSGGTHYSYEQYF. The chain is built from TRBV5-5 and TRBJ2-7; TRBD2 agrees at 12 bases. The CDR3 is made up of 20 amino acids. The germline CDR1 and CDR2 sequences are SGHKS and YYEKEE (reference sequence). Trimming removed 0 bases from V and 0 bases from J; junction bases left unmatched: 13.